The 8 T cell receptor beta chains given below trace back to one sample, sequenced in a study of memory CD4+ T cells and cytomegalovirus serostatus. Method: immunoSEQ multiplex PCR; TCRdb's copy keeps in-frame clones and lacks some. Of over 65,000 clones in the sample, 75% to 90% were seen once. Single viable CD3+CD4+CD8-CD45RO+ cells were sorted as the memory CD4+ T cells. The specimen sequenced was memory CD4+ T cells from blood. The receptors here all came from an adult in good health and CMV-seronegative.

This clone was found a few times. The V gene is TRBV6-5, the J gene TRBJ1-3; D not certain. Trimming removed 0 bases from V and 1 base from J, with 10 bases in between. The CDR3 sequence is 16 residues long. From germline, CDR1 is MNHEY and CDR2 SVGAGI. CDR3 coding DNA: TGTGCCAGCAGTTACTCACAGACGGTTTCTGGAAACACCATATATTTT. This codes for CASSYSQTVSGNTIYF.

CDR3 amino acids: CASKVGTGGTGELFF. The CDR3 nucleotides read TGTGCCAGCAAGGTTGGGACAGGGGGCACCGGGGAGCTGTTTTTT. The J gene is TRBJ2-2, the V gene TRBV2, with TRBD1 matching 11 bases. The V gene's germline CDR1 is SNHLY and CDR2 FYNNEI. The CDR3 runs to 15 residues. Germline trimming cut 7 bases from V and 4 bases from J; bases unmatched to any gene: 5.

The CDR3 region is CASSLGGKTEAFF. The CDR3 bases are TGTGCCAGCAGCTTGGGCGGGAAGACTGAAGCTTTCTTT. This chain connects TRBV5-6 to TRBJ1-1; D uncertain. Germline V CDR1 and CDR2: SGHDT, YYEEEE. The germline V and J ends were trimmed by 0 bases and 5 bases, with 8 bases remaining between them. CDR3 length: 13 residues. Complete variable domain (other parts from reference TRBV5-6 and TRBJ1-1): DAGVTQSPTHLIKTRGQQVTLRCSPKSGHDTVSWYQQALGQGPQFIFQYYEEEERQRGNFPDRFSGHQFPNYSSELNVNALLLGDSALYLCASSLGGKTEAFFGQGTRLTVV.

This clone was counted a few times. V usage is TRBV11-2 and J usage is TRBJ1-2; D remains ambiguous. Trimming left V 0 bases short and J 4 bases short, with 9 bases between. The CDR3 sequence is 14 residues long. From germline, CDR1 is SGHAT and CDR2 FQNNGV. The CDR3 loop is CASSLETGTYGYTF. CDR3 DNA: TGTGCCAGCAGCTTAGAAACGGGAACCTATGGCTACACCTTC.

The chain joins TRBV7-9 to TRBJ2-7, with D unclear. The CDR3 consists of 14 residues. The V and J ends lost 2 bases and 2 bases respectively, with 10 bases between them. Germline values: CDR1 SEHNR, CDR2 FQNEAQ (reference sequence). The CDR3: CASSLPSRAYEQYF. CDR3 DNA: TGTGCCAGCAGCTTACCCAGCCGGGCCTACGAGCAGTACTTC.

The gene calls are TRBV19 and TRBJ1-6; 8 bases are shared with TRBD1. The germline V gene encodes CDR1 LNHDA and CDR2 SQIVND (reference sequence). The V gene end was trimmed by 4 bases and the J gene end by 7 bases; junction bases not matched to a gene: 0. The length of the CDR3 is 13 residues. CDR3 residues: CASSRTGNSPLHF. As DNA, the CDR3 is TGTGCCAGTAGTAGGACAGGGAATTCACCCCTCCACTTT.

The J gene is TRBJ1-4, the V gene TRBV5-5, with 10 nucleotides matching TRBD1. This CDR3 region has 14 residues. Per germline, CDR1 SGHKS and CDR2 YYEKEE (reference sequence). Germline trimming cut 4 bases from V and 8 bases from J; bases unmatched to any gene: 5. CDR3 loop: CASSPGQGGEKLFF. The CDR3 nucleotides read TGTGCCAGCAGCCCTGGACAGGGGGGGGAAAAACTGTTTTTT.

About this clone itself: This same CDR3 is encoded by further DNA sequences in the sample. The chain uses TRBV7-2 and TRBJ1-4; D remains unclear. The CDR3 is 11 residues long. The V gene's germline CDR1 is SGHTA and CDR2 FQGNSA. Trimming shortened V by 3 bases and J by 7 bases, and 3 bases separated the two germline ends. The CDR3 DNA sequence: TGTGCCAGCAGCTTGAGTGAAAAACTGTTTTTT. It is translated as CASSLSEKLFF. Full variable domain (rest looked up from reference TRBV7-2 and TRBJ1-4): GAGVSQSPSNKVTEKGKDVELRCDPISGHTALYWYRQSLGQGLEFLIYFQGNSAPDKSGLPSDRFSAERTGGSVSTLTIQRTQQEDSAVYLCASSLSEKLFFGSGTQLSVL.